This T cell receptor beta chain was obtained from a study of T cells after yellow fever vaccination (dated by TCRdb to between 2018 and 2021). With respect to the entire study: The SMART-Seq v4 Ultra Low Input RNA kit was used to prepare libraries from fractions with low cell numbers. Bulk TCR alpha and beta repertoires were sequenced longitudinally to track T-cell clones before and after primary and booster YFV17D yellow fever vaccination. Two healthy male donors, one aged 18 to 30 and one aged 30 to 39 years, were included in the cohort. Bulk PBMC replicates and cell subsets were isolated from blood drawn at multiple timepoints before and after both primary and secondary immunization.

The label giving this sample's treatment or condition can be read as: live attenuated yellow fever vaccine strain. A standard Ficoll-Paque protocol was used to isolate PBMCs from peripheral blood. Dynabeads CD4 and CD8 positive selection kits were used to isolate CD4 and CD8 T-cell fractions. TriZol was used to extract RNA from bulk PBMCs, CD4 and CD8 fractions, and dextramer-positive and dextramer-negative fractions. This clonotype has at least ten counts. There is no known antigen for this receptor. No qualities accompany the bases; no much larger clone lies one base away. Reads for this sample came from an Illumina NovaSeq 6000. TCR cDNA was synthesized by 5'RACE template switching, which introduced a universal primer site and unique molecular identifiers. Priming for cDNA synthesis came from both the TCR alpha and TCR beta constant segments. Two PCR steps were used to amplify libraries, with sample barcodes and sequencing adapters being added in the second step. Sequencing of libraries was done on Illumina HiSeq 2500 (2x100 bp) or NovaSeq (2x150 bp). Per the authors' processing: MIGEC was used to demultiplex reads and collapse the reads into UMI consensus sequences, and MiXCR was used for V(D)J alignment. Vaccine-responding clonotypes were defined with edgeR using replicate PBMC samples, requiring FDR below 0.01 and a log2 fold change above 5 up to day 15. CD4 or CD8 identity was assigned to each bulk clonotype according to whether the clonotype was present at higher abundance in the sequenced CD4 repertoire or the sequenced CD8 repertoire. TCRdb reprocessed the public reads (quality trimming at Q25 with fastp, clone calling with MiXCR) and kept in-frame beta chains. CDR3 protein sequences are deduplicated, and each keeps its most common genes and DNA. TCRdb, rather than the study authors, made the V and J calls. This sample is represented by 200,000 to 250,000 distinct CDR3 sequences; approximately 3.3% of them were singletons. In total, the top ten clones hold about 3% of the sample.

Beyond this particular receptor, the publication reports: Because only a couple of donors were included in the study, the extent to which the findings can be generalized is limited. The secondary T-cell response was weaker than the primary response but faster, peaking on day 5 instead of day 15. A small fraction of clonotypes appeared in both the CD4 and CD8 compartments, likely as a result of convergent recombination. After the booster, most of the clones that had expanded following primary vaccination were detected again (approximately 96% of CD4 and around 90% of CD8), which suggests that memory was broadly maintained. Computational filtering was needed because FACS-sorted repertoires could contain abundant contaminating clonotypes from the bulk population.

Via the germline V gene, CDR1 is SGHDN and CDR2 FVKESK. The CDR3 measures 18 amino acids from cysteine to phenylalanine. CDR3 DNA only is kept here, 54 bases in frame from base 1. V and J lose 2 bases and 0 bases, and a span of 17 bases separates them. This chain joins TRBV14 to TRBJ2-1, with the D gene call left open. The source was CD4+ T cells sorted from PBMCs, collected 10 days after the yellow fever booster vaccination. This receptor was taken from a man younger than 30 who received the YFV17D yellow fever vaccine. CDR3 protein: CASSQYTGGSSSYNEQFF. The nucleotides are TGTGCCAGCAGCCAATATACGGGCGGTTCGAGCTCCTACAATGAGCAGTTCTTC.